Given below is one T cell receptor beta chain in context. Time point given: baseline, week 1 (first vaccination visit). Treatment denoted: pre-vaccination baseline after standard-of-care therapy. Each of the donors came in with new WHO grade 3 or 4 astrocytomas that were IDH1-mutant and ATRX-lost. This sample was taken from a study of a mutant IDH1 vaccine in newly diagnosed glioma. The germline CDR1 and CDR2 sequences are SEHNR and FQNEAQ (reference sequence). The CDR3 runs 13 residues. The V and J ends lost 5 bases and 11 bases, in that order; junction bases with no gene match: 7. The method was immunoSEQ multiplex PCR; TCRdb's version includes in-frame clones alone and lacks a portion of them. The sample includes some 22,000 clones, roughly nine tenths of them seen just once.

V is TRBV7-9 and J is TRBJ2-3; 10 bases match TRBD1. This specimen was PBMCs, taken from a glioma patient treated with radiotherapy, temozolomide or both. This clonotype originated in a young man with glioma. The CDR3 coding sequence is TGTGCCAGCAGCACCCTCGGGGACAGGGGGCAGTATTTT. The encoded protein is CASSTLGDRGQYF. Together with reference TRBV7-9 and TRBJ2-3, the CDR3 gives the full variable domain: DTGVSQNPRHKITKRGQNVTFRCDPISEHNRLYWYRQTLGQGPEFLTYFQNEAQLEKSRLLSDRFSAERPKGSFSTLEIQRTEQGDSAMYLCASSTLGDRGQYFGPGTRLTVL.